The text below deals with one T cell receptor beta chain. Ten or more counts support this clonotype. The target of this receptor is not known. No clone much larger than this one lies a single base away; base qualities are absent. Sequencing was performed on an Illumina NovaSeq 6000. TCR cDNA was synthesized by 5'RACE template switching, which introduced a universal primer site and unique molecular identifiers. Priming of cDNA synthesis was performed from both the TCR alpha and TCR beta constant segments. Library amplification used two PCR steps, and the second PCR step added sample barcodes and sequencing adapters. Libraries were sequenced on Illumina HiSeq 2500 (2x100 bp) or NovaSeq (2x150 bp). Per the authors' processing: MIGEC was used to demultiplex reads and collapse the reads into UMI consensus sequences, and MiXCR was used for V(D)J alignment. Vaccine-responding clonotypes were identified with edgeR using replicate PBMC samples, with FDR below 0.01 and a log2 fold change above 5 up to day 15 being required. CD4 or CD8 identity was assigned to each bulk clonotype according to whether the clonotype was present at higher abundance in the sequenced CD4 repertoire or the sequenced CD8 repertoire. TCRdb reworked the public reads: Q25 trimming with fastp, MiXCR clone assembly, productive beta chains retained. One record per CDR3 amino acid sequence lists the most common genes and DNA. These V and J calls derive from TCRdb rather than the authors' analysis. The sample records hundreds of thousands of distinct CDR3 sequences, roughly 8.7% of which are singletons. The ten biggest clones cover 3% to 3.5% of the sample.

These data are taken from a study of T cells after yellow fever vaccination (dated by TCRdb to the late 2010s). Study-wide context: Libraries from fractions with low cell numbers were prepared with the SMART-Seq v4 Ultra Low Input RNA kit. To follow T-cell clones before and after both primary and booster YFV17D yellow fever vaccination, bulk TCR alpha and beta repertoires underwent longitudinal sequencing. Two healthy male donors, one aged 18 to 30 and one aged 30 to 40 years, were included in the cohort. Bulk PBMC replicates and cell subsets were isolated from blood drawn at multiple timepoints before and after both primary and secondary immunization.

General findings and caveats noted by the study authors: A small fraction of clonotypes appeared in both the CD4 and CD8 compartments, likely as a result of convergent recombination. Because abundant contaminating clonotypes from the bulk population could be contained in FACS-sorted repertoires, computational filtering was required. The study included only two donors, which limits how far the findings can be generalized. Compared with the primary T-cell response, the secondary T-cell response was faster but weaker, reaching its peak on day 5 rather than on day 15. After the booster, most of the clones that had expanded following primary vaccination were detected again (almost 98% of CD4 and around 90% of CD8), which suggests that memory was broadly maintained.

The meaning of the sample's treatment or condition label: live attenuated yellow fever vaccine strain. PBMCs were isolated from peripheral blood using a standard Ficoll-Paque protocol. Dynabeads CD4 and CD8 positive selection kits were used to isolate CD4 and CD8 T-cell fractions. TriZol was used to extract RNA from bulk PBMCs, CD4 and CD8 fractions, and dextramer-positive and dextramer-negative fractions. Including cysteine and phenylalanine, the CDR3 has 16 amino acids. Kept here is only the CDR3 DNA, which spans 48 bases and is read in frame from base 1. V is pruned by 2 bases and J by 8 bases, leaving 12 bases of the junction without a gene match. The germline V gene sets CDR1 to MNHEY and CDR2 to SVGAGI.

In this chain, TRBV6-5 is recombined with TRBJ2-3; TRBD2 agrees with 8 junctional bases. The source material was CD4+ T cells sorted from PBMCs, sampled 5 days after the yellow fever booster vaccination. The TCR was taken from a man aged 18 to 35 who received the YFV17D yellow fever vaccine. CDR3 sequence: CASSYLGGGNPGTQYF. The sequenced DNA is TGTGCCAGCAGTTACCTCGGGGGGGGGAACCCGGGTACGCAGTATTTT.